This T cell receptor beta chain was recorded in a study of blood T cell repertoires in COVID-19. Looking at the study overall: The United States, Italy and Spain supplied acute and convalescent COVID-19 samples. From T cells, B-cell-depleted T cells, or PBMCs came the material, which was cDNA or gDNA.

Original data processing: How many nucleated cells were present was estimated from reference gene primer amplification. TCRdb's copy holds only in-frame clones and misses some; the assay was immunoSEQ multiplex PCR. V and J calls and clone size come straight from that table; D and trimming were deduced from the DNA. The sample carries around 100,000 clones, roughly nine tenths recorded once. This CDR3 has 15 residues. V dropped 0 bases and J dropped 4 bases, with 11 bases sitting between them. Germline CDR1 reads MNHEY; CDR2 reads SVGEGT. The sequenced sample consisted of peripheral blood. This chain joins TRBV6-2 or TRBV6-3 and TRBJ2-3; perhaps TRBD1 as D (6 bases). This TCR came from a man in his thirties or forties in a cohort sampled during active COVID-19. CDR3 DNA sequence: TGTGCCAGCAGTTACTCGGTCAGGGGACCAGATACGCAGTATTTT. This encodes CASSYSVRGPDTQYF.